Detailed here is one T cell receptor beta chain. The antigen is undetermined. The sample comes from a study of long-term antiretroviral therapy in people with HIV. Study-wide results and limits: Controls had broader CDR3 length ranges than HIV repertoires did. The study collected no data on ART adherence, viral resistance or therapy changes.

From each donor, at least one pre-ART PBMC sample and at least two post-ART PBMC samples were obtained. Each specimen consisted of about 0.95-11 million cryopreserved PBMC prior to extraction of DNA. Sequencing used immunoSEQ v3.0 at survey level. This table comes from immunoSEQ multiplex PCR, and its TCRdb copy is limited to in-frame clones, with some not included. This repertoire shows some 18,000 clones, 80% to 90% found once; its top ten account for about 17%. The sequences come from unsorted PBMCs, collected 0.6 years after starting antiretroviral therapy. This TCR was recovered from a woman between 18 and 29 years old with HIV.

The CDR3 reads CASSVQGTDTQYF. In nucleotides, the CDR3 is TGTGCCAGCAGCGTACAGGGTACTGATACGCAGTATTTT. The chain uses TRBV9 and TRBJ2-3; maybe TRBD1 (5 bases). The germline V gene has CDR1 SGDLS and CDR2 YYNGEE. Between the trimmed V and J ends, which lost 1 base and 6 bases, there was a span of 9 bases. The CDR3 totals 13 residues.